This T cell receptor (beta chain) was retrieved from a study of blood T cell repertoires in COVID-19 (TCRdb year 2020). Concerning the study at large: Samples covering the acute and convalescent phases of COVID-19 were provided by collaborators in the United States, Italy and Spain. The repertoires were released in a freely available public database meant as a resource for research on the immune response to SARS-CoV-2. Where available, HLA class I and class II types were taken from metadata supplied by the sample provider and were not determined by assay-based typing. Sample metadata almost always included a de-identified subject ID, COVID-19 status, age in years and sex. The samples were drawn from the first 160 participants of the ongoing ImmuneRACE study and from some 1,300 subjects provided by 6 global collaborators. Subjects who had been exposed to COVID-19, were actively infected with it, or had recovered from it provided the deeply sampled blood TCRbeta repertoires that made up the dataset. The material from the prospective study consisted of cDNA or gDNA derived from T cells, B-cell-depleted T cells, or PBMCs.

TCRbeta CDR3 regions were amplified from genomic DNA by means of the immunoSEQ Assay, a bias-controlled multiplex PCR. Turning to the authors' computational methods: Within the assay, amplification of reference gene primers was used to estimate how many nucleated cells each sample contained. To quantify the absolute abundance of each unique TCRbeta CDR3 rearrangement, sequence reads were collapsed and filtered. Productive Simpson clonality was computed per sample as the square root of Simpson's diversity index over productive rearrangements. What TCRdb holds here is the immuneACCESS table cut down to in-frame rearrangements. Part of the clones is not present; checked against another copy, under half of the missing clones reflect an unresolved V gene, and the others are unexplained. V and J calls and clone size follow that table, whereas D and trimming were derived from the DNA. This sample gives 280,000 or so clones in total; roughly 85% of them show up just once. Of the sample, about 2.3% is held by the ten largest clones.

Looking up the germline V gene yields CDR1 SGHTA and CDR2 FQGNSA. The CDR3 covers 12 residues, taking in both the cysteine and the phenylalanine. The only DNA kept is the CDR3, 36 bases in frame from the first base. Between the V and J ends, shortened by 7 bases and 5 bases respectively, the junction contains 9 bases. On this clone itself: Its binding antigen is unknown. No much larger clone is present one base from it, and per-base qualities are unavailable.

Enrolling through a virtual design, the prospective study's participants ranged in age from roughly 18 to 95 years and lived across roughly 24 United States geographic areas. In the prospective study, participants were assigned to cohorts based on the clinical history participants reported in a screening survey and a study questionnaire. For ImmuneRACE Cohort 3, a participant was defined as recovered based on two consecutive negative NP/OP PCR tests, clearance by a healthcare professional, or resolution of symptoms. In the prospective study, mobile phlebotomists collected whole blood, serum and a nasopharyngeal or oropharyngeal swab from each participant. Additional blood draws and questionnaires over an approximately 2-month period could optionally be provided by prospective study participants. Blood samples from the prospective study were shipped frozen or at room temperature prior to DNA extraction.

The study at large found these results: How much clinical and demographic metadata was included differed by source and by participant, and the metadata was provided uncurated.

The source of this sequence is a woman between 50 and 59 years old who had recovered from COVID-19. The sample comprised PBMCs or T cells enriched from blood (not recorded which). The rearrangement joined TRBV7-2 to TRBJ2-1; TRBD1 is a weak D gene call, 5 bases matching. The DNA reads TGTGCCAGCAACAGGTTCCACAATGAGCAGTTCTTC. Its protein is CASNRFHNEQFF.